The 26 T cell receptor beta chains reported below all come from one sample, sequenced in a study of T-cell reconstitution after alpha-beta-depleted transplantation in children. TCRbeta library construction was performed incorporating unique molecular identifiers. TCRdb re-called the PCR reads with MiXCR, one entry per CDR3 protein. Here the sample spans hundreds of thousands of distinct CDR3 sequences, approximately 20% being singletons. Sequences were derived from PBMCs from the stem cell graft donor, sampled from the stem cell graft. These receptors originate from a human donor who donated a stem cell graft to a child with acute lymphoblastic leukemia.

V is TRBV20-1 and J is TRBJ2-5, with TRBD1 identical over 8 bases. Germline V lookup: CDR1 DFQATT, CDR2 SNEGSKA (reference sequence). The CDR3 extends over 14 amino acids. CDR3 DNA: TGCAGGGGGAGCCTCGGACAGGGTCAAGAGACCCAGTACTTC. Amino acid sequence: CRGSLGQGQETQYF.

This clonotype has more than one count but fewer than ten. V and J are TRBV10-2 and TRBJ1-2; a possible D gene is TRBD1 (6 bases). Germline CDR1 WSHSY, CDR2 SAAADI. This CDR3 contains 13 residues. Trimming shortened V by 6 bases and J by 4 bases, and 12 bases separated the two germline ends. The CDR3 nucleotides read TGCGCCAGCAGAGATACAGGGAGCTATGGCTACACCTTC. This encodes CASRDTGSYGYTF.

Only a few counts were recorded for this clonotype. The rearrangement links TRBV7-9 to TRBJ2-7, with 9 bases fitting TRBD1. In germline, CDR1 is SEHNR, CDR2 FQNEAQ (reference sequence). J lost 12 bases, V lost 0 bases, and 9 bases had no gene match. This CDR3 contains 14 residues. CDR3 residues: CASSLAGQGSKRYF. The CDR3 nucleotides read TGTGCCAGCAGCTTAGCTGGACAGGGGAGTAAGCGGTACTTC.

This clonotype was counted a few times. The chain links TRBV7-9 to TRBJ1-1; 9 nucleotides line up with TRBD1. The CDR3 length is 15 residues. CDR1 SEHNR and CDR2 FQNEAQ come from the germline V gene (reference sequence). The V gene end was trimmed by 6 bases and the J gene end by 6 bases; junction bases not matched to a gene: 11. In DNA form, the CDR3 reads TGTGCCAGCAGACCCGTCCGGACAGGGGTCGCTGAAGCTTTCTTT. Its protein is CASRPVRTGVAEAFF.

This chain uses TRBV27 with TRBJ2-1; weak D call: TRBD2 (5 bases). Trimming removed 5 bases from V and 9 bases from J, with 14 bases in between. The CDR3 contains 13 residues. Germline V lookup: CDR1 MNHEY, CDR2 SMNVEV (reference sequence). The CDR3 is CASSPSGWGEQFF. The CDR3 DNA reads TGTGCCAGCAGTCCCTCGGGATGGGGTGAGCAGTTCTTC.

This clonotype was seen more than once but under ten times. The rearrangement uses TRBV7-9 and TRBJ1-2; D unresolved. Germline CDR1 and CDR2: SEHNR and FQNEAQ (reference sequence). This CDR3 is built from 14 residues. With 1 base removed from V and 3 bases from J, the gap between germline ends came to 9 bases. DNA of the CDR3: TGTGCCAGCAGCTTAGGGAACGAGGACTATGGCTACACCTTC. This gives the protein CASSLGNEDYGYTF.

The chain recombines TRBV6-5 with TRBJ1-5; TRBD1 might be the D (5 bases). Germline assignment: CDR1 MNHEY and CDR2 SVGAGI. V was clipped by 2 bases and J by 7 bases, with 15 bases between them. This CDR3 is 15 amino acids long. CDR3 region: CASSYMGGVGQPQHF. Here the CDR3 DNA reads TGTGCCAGCAGTTACATGGGGGGTGTTGGCCAGCCCCAGCATTTT.

The chain uses TRBV24-1 and TRBJ2-2; D may be TRBD1 (8 bases). The CDR3 totals 17 residues. CDR1 is KGHDR and CDR2 is SFDVKD in the germline V gene. Trimming cost V 4 bases and J 4 bases, with 18 bases left between them. The CDR3 nucleotides are TGTGCCACCAGTGAAACCGGGGGGACAGGCGGCACCGGGGAGCTGTTTTTT. The encoded protein is CATSETGGTGGTGELFF.

V is TRBV7-2 and J is TRBJ2-3; D remains ambiguous. The V gene lost 2 bases and the J gene lost 2 bases, with 8 bases spanning the gap. This CDR3 has 14 amino acids. Germline lookup yields CDR1 SGHTA and CDR2 FQGNSA. The CDR3 bases are TGTGCCAGCAGCTTAAACAGTTACACAGATACGCAGTATTTT. This sequence encodes CASSLNSYTDTQYF.

This clonotype was observed a few times. J is TRBJ2-5 and V is TRBV7-9, with D possibly being TRBD1 (5 bases). Germline loops: CDR1 SEHNR, CDR2 FQNEAQ (reference sequence). V dropped 8 bases and J dropped 10 bases, with 23 bases sitting between them. This CDR3 comprises 14 residues. CDR3 sequence (DNA): TGTGCCAGCTCCGACAGCACACCAAGAGACCACCAGTACTTC. Protein: CASSDSTPRDHQYF. Full variable domain (rest looked up from reference TRBV7-9 and TRBJ2-5): DTGVSQNPRHKITKRGQNVTFRCDPISEHNRLYWYRQTLGQGPEFLTYFQNEAQLEKSRLLSDRFSAERPKGSFSTLEIQRTEQGDSAMYLCASSDSTPRDHQYFGPGTRLLVL.

This clonotype was seen a handful of times. The rearrangement uses TRBV5-1 and TRBJ2-2, with D perhaps matching TRBD1 (5 bases). The CDR3 is 14 amino acids. Per germline, CDR1 SGHRS and CDR2 YFSETQ. The ends were cut back, 1 base at V and 3 bases at J, with 7 bases in the middle. The CDR3 sequence is CASSLSGHTGELFF. The DNA for the CDR3 is TGCGCCAGCAGCTTGTCAGGGCACACCGGGGAGCTGTTTTTT.

The CDR3 loop reads CSAGPVRKANYGYTF. In nucleotides, the CDR3 is TGCAGCGCTGGTCCCGTAAGGAAAGCTAACTATGGCTACACCTTC. J is TRBJ1-2 and V is TRBV29-1, with D uncertain. With 7 bases removed from V and 0 bases from J, the gap between germline ends came to 18 bases. This CDR3 has 15 residues. Germline V gives CDR1 SQVTM, CDR2 ANQGSEA.

The chain is built from TRBV4-1 and TRBJ2-7; tentatively, D is TRBD2 (6 bases). Germline V lookup: CDR1 MGHRA, CDR2 YSYEKL. The CDR3 runs to 15 residues. V was cut by 3 bases and J by 0 bases, with 12 bases left in between. The DNA of the CDR3 is TGCGCCAGCAGCCAGTCGCCCGGGAGCTCCTACGAGCAGTACTTC. As protein: CASSQSPGSSYEQYF.

This clonotype turned up a few times. V and J are TRBV7-9 and TRBJ2-1, with a tentative D call TRBD2 (5 bases). The germline V gene encodes CDR1 SEHNR and CDR2 FQNEAQ (reference sequence). CDR3 length equals 14 residues. V dropped 5 bases and J dropped 10 bases, with 18 bases sitting between them. For the CDR3, the DNA is TGTGCCAGCAGCCCCGCACCCGCTAGCAGCGAGCAGTTCTTC. As protein: CASSPAPASSEQFF.

This clonotype was seen more than once but under ten times. CDR3 in amino acids: CASSSLEGNEQYF. Written as DNA, the CDR3 is TGTGCCAGCAGTTCACTCGAGGGGAACGAGCAGTACTTC. V and J are TRBV27 and TRBJ2-7; D tentatively fits TRBD1 or TRBD2 (5 bases each). Germline V gives CDR1 MNHEY, CDR2 SMNVEV (reference sequence). Trimming removed 4 bases at V and 5 bases at J, with 12 bases between. This CDR3 contains 13 residues.

This clonotype turned up a few times. This rearrangement joins TRBV27 to TRBJ2-7, with 8 bases aligning to TRBD2. The V and J ends lost 4 bases and 6 bases, in that order; junction bases with no gene match: 11. The length of the CDR3 is 15 residues. Germline lookup yields CDR1 MNHEY and CDR2 SMNVEV (reference sequence). CDR3 in DNA: TGTGCCAGCAGTTCCTTAGCGGGATTCTTCCGCGAGCAGTACTTC. Amino acids: CASSSLAGFFREQYF.

This rearrangement joins TRBV20-1 to TRBJ2-2, with D unresolved. The CDR3 loop spans 13 amino acids. Deletions cut 3 bases from V and 6 bases from J, with 11 bases between. Germline assignment: CDR1 DFQATT and CDR2 SNEGSKA (reference sequence). In DNA form, the CDR3 reads TGCAGTGCTAGGGACGTGGGCCCCGGGGAGCTGTTTTTT. As protein: CSARDVGPGELFF.

The J gene is TRBJ2-1, the V gene TRBV5-1; no definite D call. V was cut by 1 base and J by 8 bases, with 7 bases left in between. The V gene's germline CDR1 is SGHRS and CDR2 YFSETQ. The CDR3 contains 12 residues. The CDR3 sequence is CASSLFSYEQFF. As DNA, the CDR3 is TGCGCCAGCAGCTTGTTTAGCTATGAGCAGTTCTTC.

This clonotype was seen more than once but under ten times. The rearrangement joins TRBV4-1 to TRBJ2-1; D not certain. Trimming cost V 10 bases and J 0 bases, with 10 bases left between them. This CDR3 spans 13 amino acids. Per the germline V gene, CDR1 is MGHRA and CDR2 is YSYEKL. As DNA, the CDR3 is TGCGCCACTTCGTCTAGCTCCTACAATGAGCAGTTCTTC. It yields the protein CATSSSSYNEQFF.

The rearrangement uses TRBV4-1 and TRBJ1-2; D call uncertain. Germline-derived CDR1 and CDR2 are MGHRA and YSYEKL. Trimming pared 2 bases from V and 6 bases from J, leaving 13 bases between. The CDR3 totals 14 residues. The CDR3 here is CASSQLLRGHGYTF. The CDR3 nucleotides read TGCGCCAGCAGCCAACTCCTCCGGGGTCATGGCTACACCTTC.

This chain uses TRBV10-1 with TRBJ1-1; D remains ambiguous. The CDR3 spans 13 residues. Trimming pared 0 bases from V and 10 bases from J, leaving 12 bases between. Germline CDR1 WNHNN, CDR2 SYGVQD (reference sequence). This chain's CDR3 is CASSESGRRRAFF. Here the CDR3 DNA reads TGCGCCAGCAGTGAGTCTGGACGGCGGAGAGCTTTCTTT.

The chain combines TRBV12-3 or TRBV12-4 with TRBJ2-1, with D possibly TRBD2 on 6 matching bases. The germline V and J ends were trimmed by 5 bases and 6 bases, with 14 bases remaining between them. The CDR3 has 14 residues. CDR3 region: CASSTRDSANEQFF. The CDR3 region has the DNA TGTGCCAGCAGTACACGGGACTCAGCCAATGAGCAGTTCTTC.

This clonotype was seen ten or more times. This sequence joins TRBV18 and TRBJ2-3; D not certain. CDR1 and CDR2 from the germline V gene are KGHSH and LQKENI. This CDR3 region has 13 residues. V shed 2 bases and J shed 7 bases, with 10 bases lying between them. CDR3 loop: CASSPKEGYTQYF. CDR3 DNA sequence: TGTGCCAGCTCACCAAAAGAAGGCTATACGCAGTATTTT.

In this sample, this clonotype turned up a few times. The chain uses TRBV7-2 and TRBJ2-7; no firm D call. Germline values: CDR1 SGHTA, CDR2 FQGNSA. The CDR3 has 15 amino acids. V lost 5 bases and J lost 0, with 14 bases in between. CDR3 protein: CASSVGRMTSYEQYF. The DNA of the CDR3 is TGTGCCAGCAGCGTCGGGCGGATGACCTCCTACGAGCAGTACTTC.

The chain joins TRBV9 to TRBJ2-1, with 7 bases fitting TRBD2. The junction had 11 bases not matched to a gene; V was cut back by 4 bases and J by 7 bases. The CDR3 has 15 residues. CDR1 is SGDLS, CDR2 YYNGEE, per germline. The CDR3 is CASSSRWEGQNEQFF. The DNA of the CDR3 is TGTGCCAGCAGCTCACGCTGGGAGGGCCAGAATGAGCAGTTCTTC.

The chain links TRBV27 to TRBJ1-6; 8 nucleotides match TRBD1. V shed 4 bases and J 7 bases; nucleotides not matched to a gene: 9. This CDR3 contains 16 residues. From germline, CDR1 is MNHEY and CDR2 SMNVEV (reference sequence). CDR3 region: CASSSQPRGRNSPLHF. Written as DNA, the CDR3 is TGTGCCAGCAGTTCGCAACCCAGGGGGCGGAATTCACCCCTCCACTTT.